The rows below give T cell receptor beta chains drawn from one sample of a study of breast tumors, draining lymph nodes, adjacent tissues. TCRdb re-analysed the multiplex PCR reads in MiXCR, keeping a single row per CDR3 protein. The sample records some 170,000 distinct CDR3 sequences, 30% to 40% being singletons. Sequenced sample: axillary lymph node tissue. These receptors came from a female donor with breast cancer. Some clones in this sample may be carry-over from other donors' samples. CDR3s include the opening cysteine and the closing phenylalanine or tryptophan.

>TRBV4-1|16
CASSQDGLADYNEQFF
>TRBV10-3|17
CAISGSRRTGTFHGYTF
>TRBV6-5|15
CASRVFTSGNNEQFF
>TRBV6-1|15
CASSEAASGVLGQFF
>TRBV7-6|18
CASSLSTSGGNRTDTQYF
>TRBV5-6|15
CASSLDRGRGGEQYF
>TRBV10-3|16
CAISDGTLGVAYGYTF
>TRBV10-3|13
CAISEAESNEQFF
>TRBV6-1|15
CASSEGVQRNYGYTF
>TRBV6-1|13
CASSEGRFGEQFF
>TRBV7-2|18
CASSLGLAGGYGTDTQYF
>TRBV24-1|15
CATTPPGQWGNGYTF
>TRBV2|15
CASLGQGSPPDTQYF
>TRBV12-3/TRBV12-4|14
CASSLGDRVNEAFF
>TRBV7-2|17
CASSLGGGASSGNTTYF
>TRBV20-1|16
CSAFGLAGGPRETQYF
>TRBV30|14
CAWSRGVGTDTQYF
>TRBV11-2|14
CASSPQGVDYGYTF
>TRBV19|13
CASRLDSYGELFF
>TRBV3-1|16
CASSQAVSPRRWGQFF
>TRBV27|16
CASRDSRTGTNYGYTF
>TRBV27|16
CASSLFLGLTYNEQLF
>TRBV9|17
CASSVAREGGLSTEAFF
>TRBV4-2|19
CASSLFQGVTPQSTDTQYF
>TRBV6-2/TRBV6-3|12
CASSYSFFGYTF
>TRBV12-3/TRBV12-4|15
CASRKGRGIWDIQYF
>TRBV28|12
CASSVVWDTQYF
>TRBV24-1|17
CATSGGGRRGSTDMQYF
>TRBV20-1|13
CSAISGTQETQYF
>TRBV15|14
CATSRDGSKDRVTF
>TRBV24-1|9
CATSAEVTF
>TRBV7-8|13
CASGRDRGFGYTF
>TRBV20-1|13
CSAIGRANNEQFF
>TRBV4-2|20
CASSQDVGSRRDPSNQPQHF
>TRBV10-1|11
CASSDGTEAFF
>TRBV9|13
CASSVQGLGGYTF
>TRBV6-2/TRBV6-3|14
CASRHLGSWYEQYF
>TRBV19|15
CASSIDRVGAGELFF
>TRBV7-2|17
CASSHGQGVPGANVLTF
>TRBV20-1|14
CSAKAGLGQETQYF
>TRBV6-2/TRBV6-3|14
CASSPGPAGRRQYF
>TRBV6-2/TRBV6-3|15
CASSDGLTSAYEQYF
>TRBV27|14
CASSPRESGETQYF
>TRBV7-2|17
CASSPNGLAGGSGELFF
>TRBV2|12
CAKRGGLNEQFF
>TRBV28|16
CASRPLGLALGNEQFF